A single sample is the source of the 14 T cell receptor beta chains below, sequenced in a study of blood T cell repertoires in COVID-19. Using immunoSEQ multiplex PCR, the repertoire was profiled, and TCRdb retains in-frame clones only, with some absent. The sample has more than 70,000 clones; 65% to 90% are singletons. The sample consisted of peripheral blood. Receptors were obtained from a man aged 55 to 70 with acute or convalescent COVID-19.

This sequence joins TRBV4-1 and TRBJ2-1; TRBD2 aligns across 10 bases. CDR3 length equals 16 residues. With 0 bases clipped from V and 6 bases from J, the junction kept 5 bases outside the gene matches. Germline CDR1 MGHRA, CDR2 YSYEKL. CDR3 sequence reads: CASSQDTASGSNEQFF. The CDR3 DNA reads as TGCGCCAGCAGCCAAGATACGGCTAGCGGGAGCAATGAGCAGTTCTTC.

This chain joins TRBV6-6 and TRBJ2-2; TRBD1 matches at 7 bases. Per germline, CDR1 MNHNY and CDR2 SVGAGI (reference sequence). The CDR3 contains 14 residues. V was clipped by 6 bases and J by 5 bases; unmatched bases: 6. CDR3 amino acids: CASSPTGITGELFF. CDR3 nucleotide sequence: TGTGCCAGCAGCCCGACAGGGATTACCGGGGAGCTGTTTTTT.

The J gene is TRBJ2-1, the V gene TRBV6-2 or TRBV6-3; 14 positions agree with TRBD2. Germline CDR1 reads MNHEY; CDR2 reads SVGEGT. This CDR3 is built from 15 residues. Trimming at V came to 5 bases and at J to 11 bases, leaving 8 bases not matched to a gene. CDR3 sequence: CASSGTSGGQNQQFF. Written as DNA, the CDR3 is TGTGCCAGCAGTGGGACTAGCGGGGGACAAAATCAGCAGTTCTTC.

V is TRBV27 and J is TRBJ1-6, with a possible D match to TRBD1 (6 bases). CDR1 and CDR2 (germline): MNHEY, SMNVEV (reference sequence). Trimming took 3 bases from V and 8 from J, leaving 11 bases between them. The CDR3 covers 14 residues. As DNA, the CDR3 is TGTGCCAGCAGTTTTGAGGGGGTTGATTCACCCCTCCACTTT. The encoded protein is CASSFEGVDSPLHF.

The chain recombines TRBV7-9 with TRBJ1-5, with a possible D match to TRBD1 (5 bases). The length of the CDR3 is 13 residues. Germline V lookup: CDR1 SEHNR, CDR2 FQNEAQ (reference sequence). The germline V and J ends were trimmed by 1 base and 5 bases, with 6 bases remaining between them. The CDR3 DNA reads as TGTGCCAGCAGCTTAGAGACAGATCAGCCCCAGCATTTT. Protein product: CASSLETDQPQHF.

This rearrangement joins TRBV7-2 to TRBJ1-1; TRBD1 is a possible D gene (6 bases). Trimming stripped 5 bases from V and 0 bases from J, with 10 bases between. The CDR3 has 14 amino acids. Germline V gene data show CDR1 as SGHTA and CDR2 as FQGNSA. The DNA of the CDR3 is TGTGCCAGCAGCATCAGGACAGTGAACACTGAAGCTTTCTTT. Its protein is CASSIRTVNTEAFF. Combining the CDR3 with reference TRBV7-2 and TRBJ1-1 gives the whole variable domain GAGVSQSPSNKVTEKGKDVELRCDPISGHTALYWYRQSLGQGLEFLIYFQGNSAPDKSGLPSDRFSAERTGGSVSTLTIQRTQQEDSAVYLCASSIRTVNTEAFFGQGTRLTVV.

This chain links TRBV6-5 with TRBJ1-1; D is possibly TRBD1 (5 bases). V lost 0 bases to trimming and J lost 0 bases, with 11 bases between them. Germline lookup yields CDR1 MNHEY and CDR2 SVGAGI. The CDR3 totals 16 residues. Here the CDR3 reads CASSYSSGRVNTEAFF. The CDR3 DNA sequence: TGTGCCAGCAGTTACTCTTCTGGCAGGGTGAACACTGAAGCTTTCTTT.

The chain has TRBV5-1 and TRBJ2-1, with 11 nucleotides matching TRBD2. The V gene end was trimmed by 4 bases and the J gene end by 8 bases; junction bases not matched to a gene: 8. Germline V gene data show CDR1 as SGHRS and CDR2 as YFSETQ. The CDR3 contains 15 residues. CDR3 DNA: TGCGCCAGCAGCGTGGGACTAGCGGCCGGGCATGAGCAGTTCTTC. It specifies CASSVGLAAGHEQFF.

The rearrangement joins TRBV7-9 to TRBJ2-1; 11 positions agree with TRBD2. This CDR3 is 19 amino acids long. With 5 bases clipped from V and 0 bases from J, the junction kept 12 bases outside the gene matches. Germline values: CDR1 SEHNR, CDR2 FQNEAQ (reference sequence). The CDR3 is CASSPREGLAVSSYNEQFF. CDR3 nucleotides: TGTGCCAGCAGCCCTAGGGAGGGACTAGCGGTTTCCTCCTACAATGAGCAGTTCTTC.

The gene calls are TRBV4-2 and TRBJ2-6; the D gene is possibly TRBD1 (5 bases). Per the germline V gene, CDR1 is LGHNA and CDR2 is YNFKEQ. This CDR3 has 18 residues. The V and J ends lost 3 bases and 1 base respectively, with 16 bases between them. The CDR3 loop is CASSQARGLGSGANVLTF. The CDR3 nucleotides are TGTGCCAGCAGCCAGGCTAGGGGTCTTGGGTCTGGGGCCAACGTCCTGACTTTC.

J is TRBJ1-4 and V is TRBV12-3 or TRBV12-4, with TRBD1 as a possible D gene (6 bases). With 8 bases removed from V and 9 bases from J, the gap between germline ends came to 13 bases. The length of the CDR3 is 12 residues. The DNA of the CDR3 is TGTGCCAGCGGGGGGGGGCCCCAAAAACTGTTTTTT. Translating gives CASGGGPQKLFF.

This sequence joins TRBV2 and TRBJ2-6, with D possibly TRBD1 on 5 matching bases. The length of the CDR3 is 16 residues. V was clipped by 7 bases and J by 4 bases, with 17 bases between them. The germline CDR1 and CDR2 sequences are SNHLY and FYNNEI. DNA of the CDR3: TGTGCCAGCACCCCATTGGTAGGGGTCGGGGCCAACGTCCTGACTTTC. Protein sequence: CASTPLVGVGANVLTF.

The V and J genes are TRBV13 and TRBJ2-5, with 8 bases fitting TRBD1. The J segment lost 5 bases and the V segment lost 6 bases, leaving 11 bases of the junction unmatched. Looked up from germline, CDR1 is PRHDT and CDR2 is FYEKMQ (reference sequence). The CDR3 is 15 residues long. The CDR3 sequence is CASSSYTGGRETQYF. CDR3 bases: TGTGCCAGCAGTTCGTACACAGGGGGAAGGGAGACCCAGTACTTC.

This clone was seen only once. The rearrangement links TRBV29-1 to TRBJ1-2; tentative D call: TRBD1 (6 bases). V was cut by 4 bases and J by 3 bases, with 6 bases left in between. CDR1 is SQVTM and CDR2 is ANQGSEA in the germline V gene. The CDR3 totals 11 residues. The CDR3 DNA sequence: TGCAGCGTTGGACAGGACTATGGCTACACCTTC. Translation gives CSVGQDYGYTF.